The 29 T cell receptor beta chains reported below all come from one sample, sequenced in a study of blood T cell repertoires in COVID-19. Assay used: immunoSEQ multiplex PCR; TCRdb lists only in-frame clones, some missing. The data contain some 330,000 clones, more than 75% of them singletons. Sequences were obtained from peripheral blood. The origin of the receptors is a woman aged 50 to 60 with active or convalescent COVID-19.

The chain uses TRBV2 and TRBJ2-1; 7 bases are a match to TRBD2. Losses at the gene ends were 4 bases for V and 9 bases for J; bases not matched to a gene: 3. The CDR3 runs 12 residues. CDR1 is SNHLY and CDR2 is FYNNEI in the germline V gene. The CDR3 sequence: CASSGLAVEQFF. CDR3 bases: TGTGCCAGCAGTGGACTAGCTGTTGAGCAGTTCTTC.

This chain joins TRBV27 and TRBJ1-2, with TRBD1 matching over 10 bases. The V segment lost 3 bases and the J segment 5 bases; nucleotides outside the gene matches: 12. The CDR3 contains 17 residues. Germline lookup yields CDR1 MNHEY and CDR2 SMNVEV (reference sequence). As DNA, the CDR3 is TGTGCCAGCAGTTTGGAGGACAGGGGGGTGAGACCATATGGCTACACCTTC. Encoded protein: CASSLEDRGVRPYGYTF.

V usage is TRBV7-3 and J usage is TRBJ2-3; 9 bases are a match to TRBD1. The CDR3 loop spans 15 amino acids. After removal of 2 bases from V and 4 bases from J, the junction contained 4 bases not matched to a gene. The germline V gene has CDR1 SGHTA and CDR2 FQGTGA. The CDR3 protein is CASSLAGQGADTQYF. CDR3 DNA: TGTGCCAGCAGCTTAGCGGGACAGGGAGCAGATACGCAGTATTTT. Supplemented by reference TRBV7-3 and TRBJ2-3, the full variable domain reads GAGVSQTPSNKVTEKGKYVELRCDPISGHTALYWYRQSLGQGPEFLIYFQGTGAADDSGLPNDRFFAVRPEGSVSTLKIQRTERGDSAVYLCASSLAGQGADTQYFGPGTRLTVL.

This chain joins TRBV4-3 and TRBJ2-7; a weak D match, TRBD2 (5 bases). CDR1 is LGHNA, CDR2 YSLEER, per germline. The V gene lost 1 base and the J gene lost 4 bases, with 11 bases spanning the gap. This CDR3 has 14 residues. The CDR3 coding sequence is TGCGCCAGCAGCCAAGCTTCTAGCAGGTACGAGCAGTACTTC. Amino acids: CASSQASSRYEQYF.

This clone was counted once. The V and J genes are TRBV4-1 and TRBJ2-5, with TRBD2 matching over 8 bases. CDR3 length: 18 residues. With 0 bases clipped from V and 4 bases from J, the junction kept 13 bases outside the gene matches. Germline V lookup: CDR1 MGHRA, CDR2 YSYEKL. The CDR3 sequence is CASSQDRSVSGKTETQYF. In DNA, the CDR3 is TGCGCCAGCAGCCAAGATCGCTCGGTTAGCGGGAAAACAGAGACCCAGTACTTC.

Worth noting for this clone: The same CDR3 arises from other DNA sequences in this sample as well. The CDR3 is CASSLGGSSYNEQFF. CDR3 in DNA: TGTGCCAGCAGCTTGGGGGGGAGCTCCTACAATGAGCAGTTCTTC. The chain uses TRBV11-2 and TRBJ2-1, with 7 bases matching TRBD2. This CDR3 comprises 15 residues. Per the germline V gene, CDR1 is SGHAT and CDR2 is FQNNGV. The V gene end was trimmed by 3 bases and the J gene end by 0 bases; junction bases not matched to a gene: 2.

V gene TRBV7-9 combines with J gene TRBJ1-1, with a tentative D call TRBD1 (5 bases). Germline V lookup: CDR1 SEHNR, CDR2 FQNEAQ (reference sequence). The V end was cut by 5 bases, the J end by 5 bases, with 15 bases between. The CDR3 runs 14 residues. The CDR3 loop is CASSPRAAGTEAFF. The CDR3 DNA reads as TGTGCCAGCAGCCCTAGGGCCGCAGGGACTGAAGCTTTCTTT.

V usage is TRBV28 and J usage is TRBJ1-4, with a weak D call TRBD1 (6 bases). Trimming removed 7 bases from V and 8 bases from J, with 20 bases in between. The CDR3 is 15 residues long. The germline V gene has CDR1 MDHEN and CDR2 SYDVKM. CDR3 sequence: CASNLRARGGEKLFF. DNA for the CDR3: TGTGCCAGCAACCTAAGGGCCAGGGGTGGAGAAAAACTGTTTTTT.

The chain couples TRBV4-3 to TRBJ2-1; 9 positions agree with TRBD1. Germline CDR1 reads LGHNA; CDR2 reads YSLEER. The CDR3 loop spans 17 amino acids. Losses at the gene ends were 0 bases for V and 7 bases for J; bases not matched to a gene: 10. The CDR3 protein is CASSQDSAGQGGNEQFF. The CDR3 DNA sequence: TGCGCCAGCAGCCAAGATTCGGCGGGACAGGGTGGAAATGAGCAGTTCTTC.

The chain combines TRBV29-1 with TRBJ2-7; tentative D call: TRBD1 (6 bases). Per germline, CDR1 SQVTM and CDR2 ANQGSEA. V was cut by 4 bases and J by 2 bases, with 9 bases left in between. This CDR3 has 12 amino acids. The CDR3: CSVAQGPYEQYF. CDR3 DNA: TGCAGCGTTGCACAGGGCCCCTACGAGCAGTACTTC.

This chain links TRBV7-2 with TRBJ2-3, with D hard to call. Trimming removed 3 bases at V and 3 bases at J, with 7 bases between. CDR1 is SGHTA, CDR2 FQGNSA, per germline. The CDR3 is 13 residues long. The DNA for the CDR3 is TGTGCCAGCAGCTTCCCATTTACAGATACGCAGTATTTT. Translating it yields CASSFPFTDTQYF.

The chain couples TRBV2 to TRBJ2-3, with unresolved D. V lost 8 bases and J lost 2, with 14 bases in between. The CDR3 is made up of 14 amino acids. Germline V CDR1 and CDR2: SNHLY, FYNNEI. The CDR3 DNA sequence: TGTGCCAGCCGGAGAGGAGCCTACACAGATACGCAGTATTTT. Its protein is CASRRGAYTDTQYF.

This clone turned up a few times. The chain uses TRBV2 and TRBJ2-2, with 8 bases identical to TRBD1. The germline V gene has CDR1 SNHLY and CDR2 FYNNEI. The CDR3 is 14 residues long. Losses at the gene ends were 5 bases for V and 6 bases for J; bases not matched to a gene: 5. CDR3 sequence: CASSTDRVPGELFF. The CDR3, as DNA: TGTGCCAGCAGTACGGACAGGGTCCCCGGGGAGCTGTTTTTT.

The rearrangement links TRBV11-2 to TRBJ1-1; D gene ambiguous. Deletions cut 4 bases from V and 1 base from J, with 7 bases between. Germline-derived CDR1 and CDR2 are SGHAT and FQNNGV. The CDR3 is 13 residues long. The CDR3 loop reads CASSSQQNTEAFF. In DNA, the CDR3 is TGTGCCAGCAGCTCGCAACAGAACACTGAAGCTTTCTTT. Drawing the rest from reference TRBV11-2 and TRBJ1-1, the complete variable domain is EAGVAQSPRYKIIEKRQSVAFWCNPISGHATLYWYQQILGQGPKLLIQFQNNGVVDDSQLPKDRFSAERLKGVDSTLKIQPAKLEDSAVYLCASSSQQNTEAFFGQGTRLTVV.

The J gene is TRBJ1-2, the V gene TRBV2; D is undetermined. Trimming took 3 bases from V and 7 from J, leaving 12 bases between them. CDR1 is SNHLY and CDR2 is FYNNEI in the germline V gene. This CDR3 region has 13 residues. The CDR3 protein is CASSDETIFGYTF. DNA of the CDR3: TGTGCCAGCAGTGACGAGACAATCTTTGGCTACACCTTC.

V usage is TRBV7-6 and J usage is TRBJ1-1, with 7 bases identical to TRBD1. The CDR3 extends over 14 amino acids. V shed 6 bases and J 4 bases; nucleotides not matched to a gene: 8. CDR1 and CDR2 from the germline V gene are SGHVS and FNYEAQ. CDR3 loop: CASSFDRAGTEAFF. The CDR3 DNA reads TGTGCCAGCAGTTTCGACAGGGCAGGCACTGAAGCTTTCTTT.

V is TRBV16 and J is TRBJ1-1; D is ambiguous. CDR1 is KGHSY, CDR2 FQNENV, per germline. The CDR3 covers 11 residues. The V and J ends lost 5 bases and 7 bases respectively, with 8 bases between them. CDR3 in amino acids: CASSREFEAFF. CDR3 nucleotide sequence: TGTGCCAGCAGCAGGGAGTTTGAAGCTTTCTTT.

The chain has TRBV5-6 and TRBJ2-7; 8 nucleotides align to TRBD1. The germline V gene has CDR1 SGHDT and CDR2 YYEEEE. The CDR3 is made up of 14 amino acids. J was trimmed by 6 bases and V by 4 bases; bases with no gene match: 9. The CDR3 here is CASSAGQAASEQYF. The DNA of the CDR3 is TGTGCCAGCAGCGCGGGACAGGCGGCAAGCGAGCAGTACTTC.

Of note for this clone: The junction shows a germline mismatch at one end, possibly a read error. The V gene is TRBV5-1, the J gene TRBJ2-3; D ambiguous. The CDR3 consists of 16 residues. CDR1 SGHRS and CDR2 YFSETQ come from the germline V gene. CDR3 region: CASSLGHTQSTDTQYF. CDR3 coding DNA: TGCGCCAGCAGCTTGGGACACACGCAGAGCACAGATACGCAATATTTT.

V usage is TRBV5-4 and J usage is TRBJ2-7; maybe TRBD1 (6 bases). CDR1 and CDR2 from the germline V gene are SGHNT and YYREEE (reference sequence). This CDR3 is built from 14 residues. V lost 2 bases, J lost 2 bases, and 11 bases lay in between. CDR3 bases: TGTGCCAGCAGCTTCGGGACACACACCTACGAGCAGTACTTC. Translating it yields CASSFGTHTYEQYF. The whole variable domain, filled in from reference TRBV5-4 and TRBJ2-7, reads ETGVTQSPTHLIKTRGQQVTLRCSSQSGHNTVSWYQQALGQGPQFIFQYYREEENGRGNFPPRFSGLQFPNYSSELNVNALELDDSALYLCASSFGTHTYEQYFGPGTRLTVT.

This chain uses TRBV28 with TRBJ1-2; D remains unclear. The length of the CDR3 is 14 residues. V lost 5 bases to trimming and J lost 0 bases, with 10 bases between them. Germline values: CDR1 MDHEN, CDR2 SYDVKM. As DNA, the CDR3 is TGTGCCAGCAGTCCGTCACCTACTAACTATGGCTACACCTTC. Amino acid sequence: CASSPSPTNYGYTF.

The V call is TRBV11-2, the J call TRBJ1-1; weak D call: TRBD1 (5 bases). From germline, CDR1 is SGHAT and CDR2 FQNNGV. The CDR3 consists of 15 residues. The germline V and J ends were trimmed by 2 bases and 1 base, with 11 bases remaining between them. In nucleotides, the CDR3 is TGTGCCAGCAGCTTATTCCAGGGAAAGAACACTGAAGCTTTCTTT. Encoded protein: CASSLFQGKNTEAFF.

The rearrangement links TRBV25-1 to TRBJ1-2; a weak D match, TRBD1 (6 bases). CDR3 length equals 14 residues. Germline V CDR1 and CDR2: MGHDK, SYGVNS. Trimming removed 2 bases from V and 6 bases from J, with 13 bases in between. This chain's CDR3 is CASSEPDRIDGYTF. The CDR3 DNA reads TGTGCCAGCAGTGAACCAGACAGGATTGATGGCTACACCTTC.

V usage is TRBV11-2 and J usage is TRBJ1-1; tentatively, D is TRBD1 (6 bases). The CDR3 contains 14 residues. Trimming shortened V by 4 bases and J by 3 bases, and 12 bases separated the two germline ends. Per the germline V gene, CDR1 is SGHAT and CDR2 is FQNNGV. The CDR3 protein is CASSSTGTYTEAFF. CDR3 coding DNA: TGTGCCAGCAGCTCCACCGGGACATACACTGAAGCTTTCTTT.

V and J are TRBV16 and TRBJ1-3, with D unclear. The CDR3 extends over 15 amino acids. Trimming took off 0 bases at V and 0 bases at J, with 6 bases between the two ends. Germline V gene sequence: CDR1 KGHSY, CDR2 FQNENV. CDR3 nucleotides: TGTGCCAGCAGCCAATCTCCAATCTCTGGAAACACCATATATTTT. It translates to CASSQSPISGNTIYF. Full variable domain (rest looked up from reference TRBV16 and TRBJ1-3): GEEVAQTPKHLVRGEGQKAKLYCAPIKGHSYVFWYQQVLKNEFKFLISFQNENVFDETGMPKERFSAKCLPNSPCSLEIQATKLEDSAVYFCASSQSPISGNTIYFGEGSWLTVV.

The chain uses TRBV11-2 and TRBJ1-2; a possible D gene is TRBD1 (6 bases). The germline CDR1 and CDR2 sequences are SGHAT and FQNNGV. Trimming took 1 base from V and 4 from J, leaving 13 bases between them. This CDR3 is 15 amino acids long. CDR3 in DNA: TGTGCCAGCAGCTTAGGCCTGGGACAAGTCTATGGCTACACCTTC. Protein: CASSLGLGQVYGYTF.

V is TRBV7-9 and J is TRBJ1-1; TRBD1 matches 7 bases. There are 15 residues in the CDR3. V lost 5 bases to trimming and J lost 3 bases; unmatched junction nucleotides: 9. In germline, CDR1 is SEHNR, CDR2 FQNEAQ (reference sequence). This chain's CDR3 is CASSQPGGKDTEAFF. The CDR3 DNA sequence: TGTGCCAGCAGCCAACCAGGGGGGAAGGACACTGAAGCTTTCTTT.

CDR3 sequence (DNA): TGCGCCAGCAGCCCCCCTAGCGGGAAGGAGACCCAGTACTTC. Protein product: CASSPPSGKETQYF. The chain links TRBV4-1 to TRBJ2-5, with TRBD2 matching over 9 bases. The CDR3 is made up of 14 amino acids. J was trimmed by 5 bases and V by 4 bases; bases with no gene match: 5. Germline CDR1 MGHRA, CDR2 YSYEKL.

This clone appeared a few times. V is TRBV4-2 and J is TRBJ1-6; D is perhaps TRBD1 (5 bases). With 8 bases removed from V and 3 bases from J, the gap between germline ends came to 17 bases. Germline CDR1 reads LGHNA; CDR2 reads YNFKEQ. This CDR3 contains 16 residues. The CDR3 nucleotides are TGTGCCAGCGGGGGAGGTTTAAGCGACTATAATTCACCCCTCCACTTT. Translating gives CASGGGLSDYNSPLHF.